These 9 T cell receptor beta chains share one sample of origin, sequenced in a study of blood T cells in healthy people across ages. Alongside a J-beta primer mix, a sample-barcoded 5' primer served in a second PCR lasting about 7 to 12 cycles. MiXCR was run by TCRdb on the 5' RACE reads, yielding one entry per CDR3 protein. The sample has 950,000 to 1,200,000 distinct CDR3 sequences; about two fifths are singletons. The sequenced material came from blood. These receptors originate from a young man in good health.

Notes on this clonotype: A much more abundant neighbour one base away suggests this may be a read error. This chain links TRBV4-2 with TRBJ1-1, with TRBD1 as a possible D gene (5 bases). CDR1 and CDR2 (germline): LGHNA, YNFKEQ. CDR3 length equals 15 residues. V was trimmed by 0 bases and J by 6 bases, leaving 14 bases between them. The CDR3 spells CASSQEDRTYAEAFF. Written as DNA, the CDR3 is TGTGCCAGCAGCCAAGAAGACAGAACCTACGCTGAAGCTTTCTTT.

CDR3 sequence reads: CASSLDSIYEQYF. CDR3 nucleotide sequence: TGTGCCAGCAGCCTCGACAGTATCTACGAGCAGTACTTC. This rearrangement joins TRBV7-9 to TRBJ2-7; D is perhaps TRBD1 (5 bases). Germline V gene data show CDR1 as SEHNR and CDR2 as FQNEAQ (reference sequence). The CDR3 spans 13 residues. V shed 5 bases and J shed 3 bases, with 11 bases lying between them. Full variable domain (missing parts from reference TRBV7-9 and TRBJ2-7): DTGVSQNPRHKITKRGQNVTFRCDPISEHNRLYWYRQTLGQGPEFLTYFQNEAQLEKSRLLSDRFSAERPKGSFSTLEIQRTEQGDSAMYLCASSLDSIYEQYFGPGTRLTVT.

This clonotype appeared a few times. This chain joins TRBV7-6 and TRBJ2-2, with D uncertain. V lost 0 bases and J 6 bases, leaving 14 bases between the germline ends. The CDR3 is 16 residues long. Germline V gene lookup returns CDR1 SGHVS and CDR2 FNYEAQ. The CDR3 is CASSLADPSSAGELFF. The DNA of the CDR3 is TGTGCCAGCAGCTTAGCGGACCCCAGTTCAGCCGGGGAGCTGTTTTTT.

This chain uses TRBV7-3 with TRBJ1-1; 7 bases agree with TRBD1. Germline CDR1 reads SGHTA; CDR2 reads FQGTGA. CDR3 length: 16 amino acids. Trimming took 2 bases from V and 0 from J; bases not matched to a gene: 6. The CDR3 nucleotides read TGTGCCAGCAGCTTACTCTTGGACAGGATGAACACTGAAGCTTTCTTT. The encoded protein is CASSLLLDRMNTEAFF.

The chain has TRBV9 and TRBJ1-1, with D perhaps TRBD1 (5 bases). The CDR3 is 12 amino acids. V was clipped by 0 bases and J by 7 bases, with 7 bases between them. The germline gives CDR1 SGDLS, CDR2 YYNGEE. As DNA, the CDR3 is TGTGCCAGCAGCGTAGGGGACGGTGAAGCTTTCTTT. Amino acids: CASSVGDGEAFF. The variable domain in full, completed from reference TRBV9 and TRBJ1-1, reads DSGVTQTPKHLITATGQRVTLRCSPRSGDLSVYWYQQSLDQGLQFLIQYYNGEERAKGNILERFSAQQFPDLHSELNLSSLELGDSALYFCASSVGDGEAFFGQGTRLTVV.

This clonotype was found a few times. V and J are TRBV29-1 and TRBJ2-1; 7 nucleotides agree with TRBD2. From germline, CDR1 is SQVTM and CDR2 ANQGSEA. V gave up 4 bases and J gave up 10 bases; unmatched junction bases: 7. The CDR3 consists of 12 residues. Written as DNA, the CDR3 is TGCAGCGTTGTAGGAGTGGGGGGGGAGCAGTTCTTC. This sequence encodes CSVVGVGGEQFF.

V is TRBV29-1 and J is TRBJ1-2; unclear D gene. V was trimmed by 2 bases and J by 1 base, leaving 5 bases between them. The CDR3 length is 12 residues. Germline V gene lookup returns CDR1 SQVTM and CDR2 ANQGSEA. DNA for the CDR3: TGCAGCGTTGAACCGAATAACTATGGCTACACCTTC. This translates into CSVEPNNYGYTF.

This clonotype appeared many times. V and J are TRBV6-2 or TRBV6-3 and TRBJ2-5; no reliable D call. With 5 bases removed from V and 3 bases from J, the gap between germline ends came to 10 bases. From germline, CDR1 is MNHEY and CDR2 SVGEGT. The CDR3 has 13 residues. CDR3 amino acids: CASSDPREETQYF. The DNA of the CDR3 is TGTGCCAGCAGTGATCCAAGGGAAGAGACCCAGTACTTC.

The chain carries TRBV14 and TRBJ2-7; 8 bases align to TRBD1. J lost 5 bases, V lost 4 bases, and 7 bases had no gene match. The CDR3 loop spans 14 amino acids. Per the germline V gene, CDR1 is SGHDN and CDR2 is FVKESK. The CDR3 reads CASSLRDRGNEQYF. In nucleotides, the CDR3 is TGTGCCAGCAGCCTACGAGACAGGGGTAACGAGCAGTACTTC.